The source of this T cell receptor (beta chain) is a study of CD4 and CD8 cells across lung adenocarcinoma regions. TCRdb reanalysed the PCR reads using MiXCR and keeps one entry per CDR3 protein. This table has 6,000 to 7,500 distinct CDR3 sequences, approximately 50% appearing once. The source is a male donor with lung adenocarcinoma. The CD4 and CD8 labels of this study may be unreliable. The specimen was CD8+ T cells from the center of a lung tumor.

DNA for the CDR3: TGTGCCAGCAGTTTAGCACTAGCGGGCCCCAATGAGCAGTTCTTC. Its protein product is CASSLALAGPNEQFF. V gene TRBV27 combines with J gene TRBJ2-1; 9 nucleotides match TRBD2. This CDR3 has 15 residues. The V segment lost 2 bases and the J segment 6 bases; nucleotides outside the gene matches: 5. The germline V gene encodes CDR1 MNHEY and CDR2 SMNVEV (reference sequence).